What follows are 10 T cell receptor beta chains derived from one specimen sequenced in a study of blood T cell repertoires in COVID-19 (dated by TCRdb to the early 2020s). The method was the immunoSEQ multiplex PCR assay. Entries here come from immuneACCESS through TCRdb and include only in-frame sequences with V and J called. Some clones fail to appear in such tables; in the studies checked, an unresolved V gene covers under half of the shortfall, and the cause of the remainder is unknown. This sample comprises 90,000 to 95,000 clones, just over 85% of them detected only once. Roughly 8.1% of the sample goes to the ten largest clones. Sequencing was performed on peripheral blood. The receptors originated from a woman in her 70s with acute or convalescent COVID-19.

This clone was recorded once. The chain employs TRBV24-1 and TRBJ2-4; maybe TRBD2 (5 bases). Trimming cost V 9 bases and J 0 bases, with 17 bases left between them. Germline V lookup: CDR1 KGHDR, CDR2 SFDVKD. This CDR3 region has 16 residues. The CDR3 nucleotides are TGTGCCACCCTATCTTCGGGGAGTGCAGCCAAAAACATTCAGTACTTC. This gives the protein CATLSSGSAAKNIQYF.

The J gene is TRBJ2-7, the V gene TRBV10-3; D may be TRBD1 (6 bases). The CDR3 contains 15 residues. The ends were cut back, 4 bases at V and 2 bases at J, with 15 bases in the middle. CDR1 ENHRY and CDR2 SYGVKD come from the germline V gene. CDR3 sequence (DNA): TGTGCCATCAGTGTCTGGACAGCCAAAACCTACGAGCAGTACTTC. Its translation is CAISVWTAKTYEQYF.

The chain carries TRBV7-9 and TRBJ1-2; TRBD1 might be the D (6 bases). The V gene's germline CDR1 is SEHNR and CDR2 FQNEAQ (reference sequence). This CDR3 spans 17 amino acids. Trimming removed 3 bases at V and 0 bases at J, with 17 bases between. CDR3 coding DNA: TGTGCCAGCAGCTTCCTGGGGGGGCCCCCCGCTAACTATGGCTACACCTTC. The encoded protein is CASSFLGGPPANYGYTF.

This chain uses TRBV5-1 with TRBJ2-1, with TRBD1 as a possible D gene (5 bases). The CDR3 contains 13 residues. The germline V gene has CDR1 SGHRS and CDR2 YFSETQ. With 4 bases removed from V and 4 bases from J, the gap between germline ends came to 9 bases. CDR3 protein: CASSRDSYNEQFF. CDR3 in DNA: TGCGCCAGCAGCCGAGACAGTTACAATGAGCAGTTCTTC.

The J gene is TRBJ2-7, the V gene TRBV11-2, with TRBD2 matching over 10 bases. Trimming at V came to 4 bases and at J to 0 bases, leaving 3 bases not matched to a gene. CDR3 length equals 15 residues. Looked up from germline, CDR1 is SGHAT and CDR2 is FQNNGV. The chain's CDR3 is CASSSAGGLSYEQYF. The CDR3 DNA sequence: TGTGCCAGCAGCTCAGCGGGAGGGCTCTCCTACGAGCAGTACTTC.

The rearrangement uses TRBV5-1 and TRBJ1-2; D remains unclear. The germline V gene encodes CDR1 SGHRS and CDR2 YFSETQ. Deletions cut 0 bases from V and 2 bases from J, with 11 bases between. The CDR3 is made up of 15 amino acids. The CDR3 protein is CASSLGPSENYGYTF. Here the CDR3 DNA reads TGCGCCAGCAGCTTGGGCCCCTCGGAGAACTATGGCTACACCTTC.

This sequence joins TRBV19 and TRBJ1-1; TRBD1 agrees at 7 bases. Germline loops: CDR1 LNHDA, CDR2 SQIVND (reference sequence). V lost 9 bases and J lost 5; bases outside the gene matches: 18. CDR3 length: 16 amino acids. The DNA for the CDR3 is TGTGCCAGCCTAGTATTTAGGAAGGGGGCGCGGACTGAAGCTTTCTTT. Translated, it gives CASLVFRKGARTEAFF.

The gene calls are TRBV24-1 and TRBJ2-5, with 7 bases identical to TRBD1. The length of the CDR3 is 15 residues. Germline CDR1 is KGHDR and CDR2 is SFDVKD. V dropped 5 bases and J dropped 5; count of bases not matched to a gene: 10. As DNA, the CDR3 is TGTGCCACCAGTGGGCCTCGGACAGGTCTGGAGACCCAGTACTTC. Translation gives CATSGPRTGLETQYF.

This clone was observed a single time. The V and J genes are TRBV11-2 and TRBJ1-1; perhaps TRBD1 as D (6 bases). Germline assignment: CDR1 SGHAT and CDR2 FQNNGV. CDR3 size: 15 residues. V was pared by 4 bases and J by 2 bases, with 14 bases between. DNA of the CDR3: TGTGCCAGCAGCTCGGGGGGCACCTCCAACACTGAAGCTTTCTTT. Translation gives CASSSGGTSNTEAFF.

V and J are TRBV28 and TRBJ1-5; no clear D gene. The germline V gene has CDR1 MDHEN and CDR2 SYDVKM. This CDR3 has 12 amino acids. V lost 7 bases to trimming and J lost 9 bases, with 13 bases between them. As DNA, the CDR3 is TGTGCCAGCACCACCCCGAGCCGGCCCCAGCATTTT. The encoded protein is CASTTPSRPQHF.